This T cell receptor (beta chain) emerged from a study of spatial heterogeneity in lung cancer. As to time point: blood at routine non-recurrence follow-up after resection. The input material, whole RNA from tumor, nontumor lung or frozen PBMC, was sequenced unsorted. The V end was cut by 6 bases, the J end by 13 bases, with 26 bases between. Germline CDR1 MNHNY, CDR2 SVGAGI (reference sequence). CDR3 length equals 15 residues. TCRdb re-analysed the 5' RACE reads in MiXCR, keeping a single row per CDR3 protein. The sample lists roughly 110,000 distinct CDR3 sequences, 11% occurring once. The chain uses TRBV6-6 and TRBJ2-3; D uncertain. The specimen was PBMCs, collected at follow-up. This clonotype was obtained from a female donor with early-stage non-small cell lung cancer. CDR3 protein: CASSPGGSYSGLKYF. The DNA of the CDR3 is TGTGCCAGCAGCCCAGGTGGCAGCTACAGTGGGTTGAAGTATTTT.